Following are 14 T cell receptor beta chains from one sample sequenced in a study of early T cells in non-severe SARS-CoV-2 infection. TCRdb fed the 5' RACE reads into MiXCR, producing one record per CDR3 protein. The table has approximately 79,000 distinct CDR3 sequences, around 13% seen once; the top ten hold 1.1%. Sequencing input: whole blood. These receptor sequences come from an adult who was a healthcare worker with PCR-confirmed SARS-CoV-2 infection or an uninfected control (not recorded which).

CDR3 in DNA: TGTGCCAGCAGCTTAGCAACGGACAGTGAAGCTTTCTTT. It encodes CASSLATDSEAFF. This chain joins TRBV7-2 and TRBJ1-1; possibly TRBD1 for D (6 bases). The CDR3 has 13 residues. Trimming left V 0 bases short and J 7 bases short, with 9 bases between. CDR1 and CDR2 from the germline V gene are SGHTA and FQGNSA.

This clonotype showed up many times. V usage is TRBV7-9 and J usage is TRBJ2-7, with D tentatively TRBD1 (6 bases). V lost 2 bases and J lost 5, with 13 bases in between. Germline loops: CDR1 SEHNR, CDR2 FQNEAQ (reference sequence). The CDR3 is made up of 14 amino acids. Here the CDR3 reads CASSLYQGSDEQYF. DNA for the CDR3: TGTGCCAGCAGCTTATATCAGGGGAGTGACGAGCAGTACTTC.

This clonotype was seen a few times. The CDR3 region is CASIDGSRNTQYF. Here the CDR3 DNA reads TGTGCCAGCATTGATGGTTCTAGGAATACGCAGTATTTT. The V call is TRBV28, the J call TRBJ2-3; D call uncertain. CDR1 and CDR2 (germline): MDHEN, SYDVKM. The CDR3 covers 13 residues. V dropped 7 bases and J dropped 7 bases, with 15 bases sitting between them.

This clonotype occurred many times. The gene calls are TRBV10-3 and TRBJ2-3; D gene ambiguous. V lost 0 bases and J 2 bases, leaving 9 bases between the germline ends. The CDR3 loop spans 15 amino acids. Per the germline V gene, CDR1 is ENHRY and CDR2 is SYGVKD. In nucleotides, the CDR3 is TGTGCCATCAGTGAGTCGTTGGGTTCCACAGATACGCAGTATTTT. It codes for CAISESLGSTDTQYF.

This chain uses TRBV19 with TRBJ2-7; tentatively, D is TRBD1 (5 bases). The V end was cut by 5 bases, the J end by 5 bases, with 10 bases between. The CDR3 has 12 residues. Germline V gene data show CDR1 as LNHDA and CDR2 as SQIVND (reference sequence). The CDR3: CASSQGSNEQYF. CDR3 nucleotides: TGTGCCAGTAGTCAGGGTTCCAACGAGCAGTACTTC.

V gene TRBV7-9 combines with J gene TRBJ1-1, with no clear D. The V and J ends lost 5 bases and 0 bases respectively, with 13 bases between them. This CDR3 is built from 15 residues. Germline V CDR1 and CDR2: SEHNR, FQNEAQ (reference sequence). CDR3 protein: CASSPQFSMNTEAFF. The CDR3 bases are TGTGCCAGCAGCCCTCAATTCAGCATGAACACTGAAGCTTTCTTT.

CDR3 sequence (DNA): TGCAGCGTTGTATCGGGTAGCACCGGGGAGCTGTTTTTT. It specifies CSVVSGSTGELFF. This chain uses TRBV29-1 with TRBJ2-2; D is uncertain. Germline V gene lookup returns CDR1 SQVTM and CDR2 ANQGSEA. The CDR3 sequence is 13 residues long. V was shortened by 4 bases and J by 4 bases, with 10 bases between the two germline ends.

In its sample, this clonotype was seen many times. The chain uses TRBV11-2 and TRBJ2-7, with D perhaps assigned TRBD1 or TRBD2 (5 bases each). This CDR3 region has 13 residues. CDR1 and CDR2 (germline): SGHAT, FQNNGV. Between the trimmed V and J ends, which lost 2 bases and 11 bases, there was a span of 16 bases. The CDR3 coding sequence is TGTGCCAGCAGCTTACTCACAGAGGGGATTAAGTACTTC. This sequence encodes CASSLLTEGIKYF.

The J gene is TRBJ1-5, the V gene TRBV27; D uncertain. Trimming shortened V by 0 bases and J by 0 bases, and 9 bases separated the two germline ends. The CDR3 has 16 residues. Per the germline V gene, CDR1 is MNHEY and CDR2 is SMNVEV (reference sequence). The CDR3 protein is CASSLSGPYSNQPQHF. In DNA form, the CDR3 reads TGTGCCAGCAGTTTATCCGGGCCATATAGCAATCAGCCCCAGCATTTT.

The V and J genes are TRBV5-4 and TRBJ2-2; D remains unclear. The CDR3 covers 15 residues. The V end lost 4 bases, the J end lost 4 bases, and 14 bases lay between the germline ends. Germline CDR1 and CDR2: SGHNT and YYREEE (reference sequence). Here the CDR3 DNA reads TGTGCCAGCAGCAAAAGCTCCGATGGCACCGGGGAGCTGTTTTTT. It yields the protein CASSKSSDGTGELFF.

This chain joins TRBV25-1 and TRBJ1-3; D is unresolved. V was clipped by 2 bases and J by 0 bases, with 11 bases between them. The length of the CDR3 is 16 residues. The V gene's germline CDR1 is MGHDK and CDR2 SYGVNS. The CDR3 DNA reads TGTGCCAGCAGTGAAGGGGTAACAGTCTCTGGAAACACCATATATTTT. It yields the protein CASSEGVTVSGNTIYF.

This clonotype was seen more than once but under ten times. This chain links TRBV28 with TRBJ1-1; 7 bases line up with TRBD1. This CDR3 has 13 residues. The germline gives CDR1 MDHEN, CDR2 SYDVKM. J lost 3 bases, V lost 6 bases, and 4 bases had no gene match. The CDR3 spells CASRQDRDTEAFF. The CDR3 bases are TGTGCCAGCAGACAAGACAGGGACACTGAAGCTTTCTTT.

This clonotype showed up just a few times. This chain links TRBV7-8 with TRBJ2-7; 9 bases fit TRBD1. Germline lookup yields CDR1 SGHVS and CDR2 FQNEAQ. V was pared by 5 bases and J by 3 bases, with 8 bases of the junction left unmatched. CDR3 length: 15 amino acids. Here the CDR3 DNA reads TGTGCCAGCAGCGAACGGACAGGGGTTTACTACGAGCAGTACTTC. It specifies CASSERTGVYYEQYF.

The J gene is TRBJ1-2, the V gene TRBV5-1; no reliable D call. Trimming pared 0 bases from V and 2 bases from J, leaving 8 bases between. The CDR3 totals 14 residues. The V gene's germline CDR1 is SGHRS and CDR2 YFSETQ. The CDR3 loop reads CASSLDAGNYGYTF. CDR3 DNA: TGCGCCAGCAGCTTGGATGCGGGGAACTATGGCTACACCTTC. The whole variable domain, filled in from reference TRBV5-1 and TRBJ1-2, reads KAGVTQTPRYLIKTRGQQVTLSCSPISGHRSVSWYQQTPGQGLQFLFEYFSETQRNKGNFPGRFSGRQFSNSRSEMNVSTLELGDSALYLCASSLDAGNYGYTFGSGTRLTVV.